This entry concerns a single TCR beta chain. The antigen is undetermined. This sample is drawn from a study of cytomegalovirus exposure and HLA in healthy donors. The study, taken as a whole, reports: Later on, a genetic analysis was performed. It linked a missense variant in DCLRE1C with V- and J-gene trimming of TCR beta.

PCR involved 60 Vbeta and 13 Jbeta primers. Data came from immunoSEQ multiplex PCR; TCRdb stores just in-frame clones and leaves some out. The sample yields around 130,000 clones, 80% to 90% seen once. From germline, CDR1 is SGHDT and CDR2 YYEEEE. The CDR3 loop spans 16 amino acids. The V end lost 0 bases, the J end lost 1 base, and 13 bases lay between the germline ends. The J gene is TRBJ2-5, the V gene TRBV5-6; D is possibly TRBD2 (6 bases). Sequences were obtained from PBMCs. The clonotype originates from a young woman in good health and CMV-seropositive. CDR3 loop: CASSLGAGNFQETQYF. Written as DNA, the CDR3 is TGTGCCAGCAGCTTGGGGGCGGGAAACTTCCAAGAGACCCAGTACTTC.